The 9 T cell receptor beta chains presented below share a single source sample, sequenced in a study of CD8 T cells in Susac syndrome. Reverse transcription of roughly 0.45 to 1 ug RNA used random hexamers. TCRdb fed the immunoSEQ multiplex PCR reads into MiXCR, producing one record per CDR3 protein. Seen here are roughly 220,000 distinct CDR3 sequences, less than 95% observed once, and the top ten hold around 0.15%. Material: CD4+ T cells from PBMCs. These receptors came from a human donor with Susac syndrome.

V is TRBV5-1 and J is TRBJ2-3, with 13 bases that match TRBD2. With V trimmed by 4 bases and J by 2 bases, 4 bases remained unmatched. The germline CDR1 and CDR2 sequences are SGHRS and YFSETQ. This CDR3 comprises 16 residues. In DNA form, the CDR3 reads TGCGCCAGCAGCCCGGGACTAGCGGGGACCACAGATACGCAGTATTTT. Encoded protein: CASSPGLAGTTDTQYF.

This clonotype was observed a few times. CDR3 sequence (DNA): TGTGCCAGCAGTTACTCGTCCTACGAGCAGTACTTC. Protein sequence: CASSYSSYEQYF. The rearrangement links TRBV6-2 or TRBV6-3 to TRBJ2-7; no firm D call. The CDR3 spans 12 residues. V dropped 0 bases and J dropped 1 base, with 1 base sitting between them. Per germline, CDR1 MNHEY and CDR2 SVGEGT.

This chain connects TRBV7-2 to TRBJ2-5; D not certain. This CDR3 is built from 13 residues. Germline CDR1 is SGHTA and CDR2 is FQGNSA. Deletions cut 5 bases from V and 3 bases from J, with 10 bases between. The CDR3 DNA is TGTGCCAGCAGCAGGGCAGATAAAGAGACCCAGTACTTC. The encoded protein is CASSRADKETQYF.

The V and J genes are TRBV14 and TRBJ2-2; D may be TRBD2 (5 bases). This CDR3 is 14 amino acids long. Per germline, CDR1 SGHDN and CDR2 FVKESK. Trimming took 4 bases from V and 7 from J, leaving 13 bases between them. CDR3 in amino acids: CASSLNTAGGELFF. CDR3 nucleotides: TGTGCCAGCAGCCTCAACACGGCGGGCGGGGAGCTGTTTTTT. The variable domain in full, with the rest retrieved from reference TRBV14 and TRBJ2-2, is EAGVTQFPSHSVIEKGQTVTLRCDPISGHDNLYWYRRVMGKEIKFLLHFVKESKQDESGMPNNRFLAERTGGTYSTLKVQPAELEDSGVYFCASSLNTAGGELFFGEGSRLTVL.

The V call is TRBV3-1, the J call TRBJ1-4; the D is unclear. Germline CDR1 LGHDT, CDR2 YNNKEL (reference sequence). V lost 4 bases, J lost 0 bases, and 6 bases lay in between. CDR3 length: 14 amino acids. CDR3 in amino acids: CASSRTATNEKLFF. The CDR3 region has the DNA TGTGCCAGCAGCCGCACAGCAACTAATGAAAAACTGTTTTTT.

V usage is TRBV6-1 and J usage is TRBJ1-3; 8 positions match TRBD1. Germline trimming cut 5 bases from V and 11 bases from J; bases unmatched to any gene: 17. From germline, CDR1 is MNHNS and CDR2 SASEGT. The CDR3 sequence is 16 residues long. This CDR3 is CASSPGQGPSTVAIYF. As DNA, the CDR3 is TGTGCCAGCAGTCCCGGACAGGGACCCTCTACCGTCGCCATATATTTT.

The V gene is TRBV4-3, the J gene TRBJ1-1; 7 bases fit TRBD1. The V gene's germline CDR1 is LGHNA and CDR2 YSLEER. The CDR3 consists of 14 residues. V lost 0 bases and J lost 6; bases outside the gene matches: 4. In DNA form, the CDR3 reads TGCGCCAGCAGCCAAGAGACAGGGACCTCTGAAGCTTTCTTT. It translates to CASSQETGTSEAFF.

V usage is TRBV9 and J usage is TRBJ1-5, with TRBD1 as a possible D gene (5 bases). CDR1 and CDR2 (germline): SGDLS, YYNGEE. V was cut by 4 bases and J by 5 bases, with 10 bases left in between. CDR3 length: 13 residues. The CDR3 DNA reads TGTGCCAGCAGCAACCGAGGGGATCAGCCCCAGCATTTT. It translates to CASSNRGDQPQHF.

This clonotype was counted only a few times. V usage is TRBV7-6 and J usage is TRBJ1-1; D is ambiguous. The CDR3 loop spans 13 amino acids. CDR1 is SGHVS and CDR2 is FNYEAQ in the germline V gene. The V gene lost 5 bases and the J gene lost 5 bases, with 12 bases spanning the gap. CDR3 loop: CASSPGGGTEAFF. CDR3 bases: TGTGCCAGCAGCCCGGGAGGTGGAACTGAAGCTTTCTTT.